A single sample is the source of the 28 T cell receptor beta chains below, sequenced in a study of cytomegalovirus exposure and HLA in healthy donors. The primer mix had 60 Vbeta and 13 Jbeta primers. Assay: immunoSEQ multiplex PCR; the TCRdb copy retains only in-frame clones and omits some. Among about 160,000 clones listed, 70% to 90% were seen once. Sample: PBMCs. These receptors all stem from a woman younger than 45 in good health and CMV-seropositive.

The rearrangement joins TRBV2 to TRBJ2-2, with TRBD2 matching over 7 bases. Germline V gives CDR1 SNHLY, CDR2 FYNNEI. The CDR3 is 14 residues long. The CDR3 here is CATERGNRAGELFF. Written as DNA, the CDR3 is TGTGCAACCGAGCGGGGTAATCGCGCCGGGGAGCTGTTTTTT.

The chain combines TRBV27 with TRBJ1-4; D is perhaps TRBD1 (5 bases). The germline V and J ends were trimmed by 5 bases and 4 bases, with 11 bases remaining between them. Germline loops: CDR1 MNHEY, CDR2 SMNVEV (reference sequence). The CDR3 is 14 amino acids. The CDR3 is CASSGQGFNEKLFF. DNA of the CDR3: TGTGCCAGCAGTGGCCAGGGCTTTAATGAAAAACTGTTTTTT.

The rearrangement links TRBV6-5 to TRBJ1-2; D may be TRBD1 (5 bases). The CDR3 has 15 amino acids. V was cut by 8 bases and J by 6 bases, with 22 bases left in between. The germline V gene has CDR1 MNHEY and CDR2 SVGAGI. The CDR3 nucleotides read TGTGCCAGCCGCCAGGGCGTGGAGCTGGTTGATGGCTACACCTTC. It codes for CASRQGVELVDGYTF.

The chain links TRBV6-4 to TRBJ2-3; 14 bases line up with TRBD2. Germline trimming cut 3 bases from V and 8 bases from J; bases unmatched to any gene: 7. CDR3 length: 16 amino acids. Germline V gene data show CDR1 as MRHNA and CDR2 as SNTAGT. The CDR3 bases are TGTGCCAGCAGTGAAGGGACTAGCGGGGGAAGTGTTACGCAGTATTTT. As protein: CASSEGTSGGSVTQYF.

The V and J genes are TRBV18 and TRBJ2-7; possible D gene TRBD1, 6 bases. The germline CDR1 and CDR2 sequences are KGHSH and LQKENI. With 6 bases removed from V and 5 bases from J, the gap between germline ends came to 14 bases. This CDR3 comprises 13 residues. The CDR3, as DNA: TGTGCCAGCTCTCAGGGACAATTGAACGAGCAGTACTTC. Amino acids: CASSQGQLNEQYF. The full variable domain, in which reference TRBV18 and TRBJ2-7 provide the parts outside the CDR3, is NAGVMQNPRHLVRRRGQEARLRCSPMKGHSHVYWYRQLPEEGLKFMVYLQKENIIDESGMPKERFSAEFPKEGPSILRIQQVVRGDSAAYFCASSQGQLNEQYFGPGTRLTVT.

The V and J genes are TRBV2 and TRBJ1-4; D possibly corresponds to TRBD1 (6 bases). CDR3 length: 16 residues. V lost 6 bases to trimming and J lost 7 bases, with 21 bases between them. Germline V gives CDR1 SNHLY, CDR2 FYNNEI. The CDR3 DNA is TGTGCCAGCAGATCAGTCCTCAGGGGATTGGGTGAAAAACTGTTTTTT. It codes for CASRSVLRGLGEKLFF.

V gene TRBV28 combines with J gene TRBJ2-1; 10 nucleotides line up with TRBD2. The V segment lost 2 bases and the J segment 11 bases; nucleotides outside the gene matches: 3. Per the germline V gene, CDR1 is MDHEN and CDR2 is SYDVKM. The CDR3 spans 13 residues. CDR3 in DNA: TGTGCCAGCAGTTTAATAGCGGGGGGTAAGCAGTTCTTC. The encoded protein is CASSLIAGGKQFF.

The chain joins TRBV7-6 to TRBJ1-3; 8 bases line up with TRBD1. Germline-derived CDR1 and CDR2 are SGHVS and FNYEAQ. V dropped 10 bases and J dropped 4; count of bases not matched to a gene: 9. The CDR3 loop spans 14 amino acids. The CDR3 loop is CAISDRASGNTIYF. DNA of the CDR3: TGTGCCATTTCGGACAGGGCCTCCGGAAACACCATATATTTT. The full variable domain, rest sourced from reference TRBV7-6 and TRBJ1-3, is GAGVSQSPRYKVTKRGQDVALRCDPISGHVSLYWYRQALGQGPEFLTYFNYEAQQDKSGLPNDRFSAERPEGSISTLTIQRTEQRDSAMYRCAISDRASGNTIYFGEGSWLTVV.

The V and J genes are TRBV6-1 and TRBJ1-1, with 7 bases lining up with TRBD1. This CDR3 is 15 amino acids long. Germline values: CDR1 MNHNS, CDR2 SASEGT. With 5 bases clipped from V and 3 bases from J, the junction kept 9 bases outside the gene matches. DNA of the CDR3: TGTGCCAGCAGTAACTTACAGGGGCGGCACACTGAAGCTTTCTTT. Translation gives CASSNLQGRHTEAFF.

Turning to this clone: One end of the junction is discordant with germline, which a read error may explain. The chain couples TRBV13 to TRBJ2-3; 9 bases align to TRBD2. The germline V gene has CDR1 PRHDT and CDR2 FYEKMQ (reference sequence). This CDR3 has 15 amino acids. The CDR3 spells CASSLEASGVDMQYF. CDR3 in DNA: TGTGCCAGCAGCTTAGAGGCTAGCGGGGTTGATATGCAGTATTTT.

This chain links TRBV10-3 with TRBJ2-6; 8 bases are a match to TRBD1. The germline V gene encodes CDR1 ENHRY and CDR2 SYGVKD. The CDR3 is 17 amino acids. V trimming: 2 bases; J trimming: 7 bases; junction bases outside the gene matches: 10. CDR3 region: CAISEPVDRDLANVLTF. CDR3 sequence (DNA): TGTGCCATCAGTGAGCCTGTGGACAGGGATCTTGCCAACGTCCTGACTTTC.

This clone was detected once. V and J are TRBV7-6 and TRBJ2-1; possible D gene TRBD1, 5 bases. CDR3 length: 15 amino acids. Germline lookup yields CDR1 SGHVS and CDR2 FNYEAQ. Trimming took off 1 base at V and 4 bases at J, with 11 bases between the two ends. CDR3 sequence reads: CASSLGVPGYNEQFF. CDR3 in DNA: TGTGCCAGCAGCTTAGGGGTCCCAGGGTACAATGAGCAGTTCTTC.

This rearrangement joins TRBV14 to TRBJ1-6; D might be TRBD1 (5 bases). Between the trimmed V and J ends, which lost 4 bases and 5 bases, there was a span of 9 bases. The V gene's germline CDR1 is SGHDN and CDR2 FVKESK. This CDR3 spans 14 amino acids. The DNA for the CDR3 is TGTGCCAGCAGCCGTATGACAGATAATTCACCCCTCCACTTT. It codes for CASSRMTDNSPLHF.

The chain is built from TRBV7-9 and TRBJ1-2; D is uncertain. The CDR3 length is 17 residues. Germline V gene lookup returns CDR1 SEHNR and CDR2 FQNEAQ (reference sequence). V was pared by 5 bases and J by 4 bases, with 23 bases between. The CDR3, as DNA: TGTGCCAGCAGCCCTCTGGGCCCCTTAACTCCTACCTATGGCTACACCTTC. Translation gives CASSPLGPLTPTYGYTF.

This sequence joins TRBV9 and TRBJ2-7; tentatively, D is TRBD2 (6 bases). The V end was cut by 4 bases, the J end by 3 bases, with 14 bases between. Germline V gene sequence: CDR1 SGDLS, CDR2 YYNGEE. The CDR3 is made up of 14 amino acids. CDR3 sequence reads: CASSPSGTDYEQYF. The CDR3 DNA is TGTGCCAGCAGCCCCAGTGGGACTGACTACGAGCAGTACTTC.

This clone appeared once. The genes are TRBV5-6 and TRBJ2-3, with D tentatively TRBD2 (5 bases). Germline CDR1 reads SGHDT; CDR2 reads YYEEEE. The CDR3 runs 17 residues. Between the trimmed V and J ends, which lost 0 bases and 1 base, there was a span of 15 bases. CDR3 sequence reads: CASSLGERGPGTDTQYF. CDR3 bases: TGTGCCAGCAGCTTGGGGGAACGAGGGCCCGGCACAGATACGCAGTATTTT.

The chain has TRBV30 and TRBJ1-3; unclear D gene. Deletions cut 2 bases from V and 0 bases from J, with 5 bases between. Germline V gene sequence: CDR1 GTSNPN, CDR2 SVGIG (reference sequence). The CDR3 has 13 amino acids. The CDR3 protein is CAWSSFSGNTIYF. CDR3 DNA: TGTGCCTGGAGTTCCTTCTCTGGAAACACCATATATTTT.

This sequence joins TRBV2 and TRBJ2-7; 7 nucleotides align to TRBD1. The CDR3 contains 14 residues. The germline gives CDR1 SNHLY, CDR2 FYNNEI. V shed 8 bases and J 2 bases; nucleotides not matched to a gene: 9. For the CDR3, the DNA is TGTGCCAGCTCTGAGGGACAGAGACCCTACGAGCAGTACTTC. Amino acids: CASSEGQRPYEQYF. Looking up the rest from reference TRBV2 and TRBJ2-7 gives the full variable domain: EPEVTQTPSHQVTQMGQEVILRCVPISNHLYFYWYRQILGQKVEFLVSFYNNEISEKSEIFDDQFSVERPDGSNFTLKIRSTKLEDSAMYFCASSEGQRPYEQYFGPGTRLTVT.

The rearrangement uses TRBV15 and TRBJ2-2, with a tentative D call TRBD2 (6 bases). This CDR3 region has 17 residues. Germline CDR1 is LNHNV and CDR2 is YYDKDF (reference sequence). Trimming cost V 1 base and J 4 bases, with 16 bases left between them. CDR3 amino acids: CATSRGIGGAGTGELFF. In nucleotides, the CDR3 is TGTGCCACCAGCAGAGGAATCGGAGGGGCAGGCACCGGGGAGCTGTTTTTT.

This clone has only a few counts. This rearrangement joins TRBV27 to TRBJ1-5, with D possibly being TRBD1 (6 bases). CDR1 is MNHEY, CDR2 SMNVEV, per germline (reference sequence). The CDR3 loop spans 13 amino acids. V lost 4 bases and J 7 bases, leaving 11 bases between the germline ends. In DNA form, the CDR3 reads TGTGCCAGCAGTTGGACAGTACAGCAGCCCCAGCATTTT. This sequence encodes CASSWTVQQPQHF.

The chain links TRBV4-1 to TRBJ1-1; D not certain. From germline, CDR1 is MGHRA and CDR2 YSYEKL. This CDR3 has 14 residues. Trimming cost V 5 bases and J 1 base, with 11 bases left between them. CDR3 loop: CASSFYQENTEAFF. In nucleotides, the CDR3 is TGCGCCAGCAGCTTTTACCAGGAGAACACTGAAGCTTTCTTT.

Note on this clone: A read error may account for a junction end that differs from germline. The rearrangement uses TRBV5-1 and TRBJ2-1; 11 bases are shared with TRBD2. Germline-derived CDR1 and CDR2 are SGHRS and YFSETQ. The CDR3 is 15 residues long. CDR3 protein: CASRFSGGAYNERFF. The CDR3 bases are TGCGCCAGCAGGTTTAGCGGGGGGGCCTACAATGAGCGGTTCTTC.

V usage is TRBV4-3 and J usage is TRBJ2-1; 8 bases are shared with TRBD2. Trimming removed 4 bases from V and 9 bases from J; junction bases left unmatched: 17. The V gene's germline CDR1 is LGHNA and CDR2 YSLEER. The CDR3 runs to 17 residues. The CDR3 spells CASSPSRSSGARGEQFF. The CDR3 bases are TGCGCCAGCAGCCCTTCCCGAAGTAGCGGGGCCCGTGGTGAGCAGTTCTTC.

The V call is TRBV9, the J call TRBJ1-3; D is perhaps TRBD1 (6 bases). This CDR3 has 18 amino acids. Germline CDR1 SGDLS, CDR2 YYNGEE. V shed 4 bases and J shed 0 bases, with 20 bases lying between them. The CDR3 protein is CASSPFPVGGNSGNTIYF. The CDR3 region has the DNA TGTGCCAGCAGCCCCTTCCCAGTAGGGGGAAACTCTGGAAACACCATATATTTT.

The rearrangement uses TRBV5-6 and TRBJ2-5; D gene uncertain. Germline V gene sequence: CDR1 SGHDT, CDR2 YYEEEE. The V gene lost 2 bases and the J gene lost 3 bases, with 5 bases spanning the gap. The CDR3 sequence is 12 residues long. The CDR3 sequence is CASSFTEETQYF. The CDR3 DNA reads TGTGCCAGCAGCTTCACAGAAGAGACCCAGTACTTC.

The rearrangement links TRBV5-6 to TRBJ2-5; the D gene is possibly TRBD2 (5 bases). Germline V gene data show CDR1 as SGHDT and CDR2 as YYEEEE. The CDR3 is 15 amino acids. V was clipped by 4 bases and J by 2 bases, with 15 bases between them. As DNA, the CDR3 is TGTGCCAGCAGCGCCGGACTGGGAGAACAAGAGACCCAGTACTTC. It specifies CASSAGLGEQETQYF.

As for this clone: Germline is not matched at one junction end, which may reflect a read error. The chain combines TRBV7-9 with TRBJ1-6; D ambiguous. The CDR3 is 14 amino acids. Per germline, CDR1 SEHNR and CDR2 FQNEAQ (reference sequence). The CDR3 spells CSSSLTQSMPSLHF. The CDR3 DNA is TGTTCCAGCAGCTTAACACAGTCAATGCCCTCCCTCCACTTT.

Remarks on this clone: Other nucleotide sequences from this sample produce the same CDR3. The chain links TRBV19 to TRBJ1-5; 7 positions agree with TRBD1. CDR3 length equals 14 residues. CDR1 and CDR2 (germline): LNHDA, SQIVND (reference sequence). The trim removed 5 bases at V and 2 bases at J, leaving 3 bases unmatched. The CDR3 nucleotides read TGTGCCAGTAGTCGACAGGGTGGCAATCAGCCCCAGCATTTT. This gives the protein CASSRQGGNQPQHF.